Each of the 2 T cell receptor beta chains below was sequenced from the same sample in a study of T cell changes during pregnancy in multiple sclerosis. Using immunoSEQ multiplex PCR, the repertoire was profiled, and TCRdb retains in-frame clones only, with some absent. The sample contains around 62,000 clones, roughly 87% of which appear only once. The material sequenced was peripheral blood, taken in the first trimester of pregnancy. All receptors come from a female donor with multiple sclerosis, enrolled in a pregnancy study.

V and J are TRBV25-1 and TRBJ2-7; no definite D call. This CDR3 has 12 amino acids. Germline-derived CDR1 and CDR2 are MGHDK and SYGVNS. V dropped 4 bases and J dropped 6 bases, with 10 bases sitting between them. The CDR3 spells CASSVIAGEQYF. CDR3 sequence (DNA): TGTGCCAGCAGTGTCATTGCAGGCGAGCAGTACTTC.

This chain connects TRBV7-2 to TRBJ1-5; no firm D call. Germline V CDR1 and CDR2: SGHTA, FQGNSA. V was pared by 1 base and J by 2 bases, with 6 bases between. The CDR3 covers 14 residues. CDR3 DNA sequence: TGTGCCAGCAGCTTAGATCGCGGCAATCAGCCCCAGCATTTT. The encoded protein is CASSLDRGNQPQHF.